These 29 T cell receptor beta chains were all obtained from the same sample, sequenced in a study of human T cells and chemical hapten exposure. TCRdb fed the RACE reads into MiXCR, producing one record per CDR3 protein. The table has fewer than 350,000 distinct CDR3 sequences, about 7.7% seen once. Time point noted: pre-sensitization, week 0. Described treatment: therapeutic diphenylcyclopropenone sensitization with weekly scalp DPC. The specimen comprised whole blood, sampled in connection with sensitization to the hapten diphenylcyclopropenone (DPC). All receptors come from a man aged 18 to 29 with alopecia areata. Some clones in this sample may be carry-over from other donors' samples.

This clonotype was seen a few times. V and J are TRBV4-3 and TRBJ1-6; D not resolved. From germline, CDR1 is LGHNA and CDR2 YSLEER. Trimming pared 0 bases from V and 5 bases from J, leaving 8 bases between. CDR3 length: 15 amino acids. DNA of the CDR3: TGCGCCAGCAGCCAAGAACCGCGGAATAATTCACCCCTCCACTTT. This sequence encodes CASSQEPRNNSPLHF.

The J gene is TRBJ1-5, the V gene TRBV5-5, with 11 bases aligning to TRBD1. The CDR3 covers 17 residues. Germline values: CDR1 SGHKS, CDR2 YYEKEE (reference sequence). Unmatched junction bases numbered 6, after V lost 4 bases and J lost 0 bases. The CDR3 DNA follows: TGTGCCAGCAGCCAAGGACAGGGGGCGAATAGCAATCAGCCCCAGCATTTT. Its translation is CASSQGQGANSNQPQHF. The full variable domain, in which reference TRBV5-5 and TRBJ1-5 provide the parts outside the CDR3, is DAGVTQSPTHLIKTRGQQVTLRCSPISGHKSVSWYQQVLGQGPQFIFQYYEKEERGRGNFPDRFSARQFPNYSSELNVNALLLGDSALYLCASSQGQGANSNQPQHFGDGTRLSIL.

The table lists this clonotype with many counts. The V call is TRBV10-3, the J call TRBJ2-7; D is possibly TRBD2 (7 bases). V was trimmed by 0 bases and J by 0 bases, leaving 12 bases between them. The CDR3 sequence is 16 residues long. Germline V gives CDR1 ENHRY, CDR2 SYGVKD. CDR3 nucleotides: TGTGCCATCAGTGAGTCGGCTGCGGGGGCCTCCTACGAGCAGTACTTC. Its protein is CAISESAAGASYEQYF.

The V call is TRBV4-2, the J call TRBJ1-1; D is perhaps TRBD1 (6 bases). CDR1 and CDR2 from the germline V gene are LGHNA and YNFKEQ. This CDR3 has 16 amino acids. The V end was cut by 0 bases, the J end by 4 bases, with 15 bases between. This chain's CDR3 is CASSQEGAGAVTEAFF. CDR3 DNA: TGTGCCAGCAGCCAAGAAGGAGCAGGGGCGGTCACTGAAGCTTTCTTT.

The chain links TRBV10-3 to TRBJ2-7; 8 nucleotides match TRBD2. Germline V gene sequence: CDR1 ENHRY, CDR2 SYGVKD. The CDR3 extends over 15 amino acids. The junction had 13 bases not matched to a gene; V was cut back by 10 bases and J by 2 bases. The CDR3 sequence: CATRPGRGEPYEQYF. As DNA, the CDR3 is TGTGCCACTCGTCCGGGGCGGGGGGAACCCTACGAGCAGTACTTC.

The chain links TRBV4-3 to TRBJ1-1; 11 bases agree with TRBD1. The CDR3 spans 16 residues. J was trimmed by 5 bases and V by 1 base; bases with no gene match: 6. CDR1 LGHNA and CDR2 YSLEER come from the germline V gene. This CDR3 reads CASSQVSGTGGTEAFF. CDR3 in DNA: TGCGCCAGCAGCCAAGTAAGCGGGACAGGGGGGACTGAAGCTTTCTTT.

In this sample, this clonotype turned up a few times. This chain links TRBV5-1 with TRBJ2-1; TRBD2 matches at 16 bases. Losses at the gene ends were 4 bases for V and 6 bases for J; bases not matched to a gene: 7. CDR1 and CDR2 from the germline V gene are SGHRS and YFSETQ. The CDR3 has 17 residues. This CDR3 is CASSPGLAGGLGNEQFF. CDR3 bases: TGCGCCAGCAGCCCGGGACTAGCGGGGGGGCTCGGCAATGAGCAGTTCTTC.

This clonotype was counted between two and nine times. J is TRBJ2-7 and V is TRBV6-6, with 8 bases aligning to TRBD1. The V gene's germline CDR1 is MNHNY and CDR2 SVGAGI (reference sequence). The V segment lost 6 bases and the J segment 6 bases; nucleotides outside the gene matches: 4. The CDR3 covers 12 residues. CDR3 nucleotides: TGTGCCAGCAGCCTCGACAGGGGCGAGCAGTACGTC. This translates into CASSLDRGEQYV.

This clonotype was recorded many times. The CDR3: CASSLDRDIEKLFF. The CDR3 DNA follows: TGTGCCAGCAGCTTAGATCGCGACATTGAAAAACTGTTTTTT. The chain recombines TRBV7-8 with TRBJ1-4; no clear D gene. The V gene lost 1 base and the J gene lost 7 bases, with 10 bases spanning the gap. The CDR3 runs 14 residues. Germline V CDR1 and CDR2: SGHVS, FQNEAQ.

The CDR3 DNA reads as TGCAGGACAGAAATCGGAGATACGCAGTATTTT. Translated, it gives CRTEIGDTQYF. The chain recombines TRBV20-1 with TRBJ2-3; perhaps TRBD1 as D (5 bases). The CDR3 loop spans 11 amino acids. Per the germline V gene, CDR1 is DFQATT and CDR2 is SNEGSKA (reference sequence).

This sequence joins TRBV7-9 and TRBJ2-1, with TRBD1 as a possible D gene (5 bases). The V and J ends lost 2 bases and 5 bases respectively, with 13 bases between them. The CDR3 is 15 residues long. The germline CDR1 and CDR2 sequences are SEHNR and FQNEAQ (reference sequence). CDR3 DNA: TGTGCCAGCAGCTTAAGCTCGACAGCAAACAATGAGCAGTTCTTC. Translation gives CASSLSSTANNEQFF.

This clonotype was detected ten times or more. The CDR3 DNA follows: TGCGCCAGCAGCCAAGATGCCCGGGGAGGAGAGACCCAGTACTTC. Its protein is CASSQDARGGETQYF. The chain recombines TRBV4-3 with TRBJ2-5, with D perhaps TRBD2 (6 bases). The CDR3 spans 15 residues. CDR1 LGHNA and CDR2 YSLEER come from the germline V gene. Trimming pared 0 bases from V and 4 bases from J, leaving 12 bases between.

This clonotype was seen ten or more times. The chain uses TRBV4-3 and TRBJ1-2; D is ambiguous. The CDR3 extends over 14 amino acids. The germline CDR1 and CDR2 sequences are LGHNA and YSLEER. Deletions cut 4 bases from V and 2 bases from J, with 11 bases between. CDR3 nucleotide sequence: TGCGCCAGCAGCCGTGGGTCACAGAACTATGGCTACACCTTC. Amino acids: CASSRGSQNYGYTF.

J is TRBJ1-6 and V is TRBV7-2; 8 positions match TRBD1. Germline trimming cut 1 base from V and 7 bases from J; bases unmatched to any gene: 6. CDR3 length: 16 amino acids. Germline V gene sequence: CDR1 SGHTA, CDR2 FQGNSA. The CDR3 reads CASSLEGQVLNSPLHF. CDR3 DNA: TGTGCCAGCAGCTTAGAGGGACAGGTATTAAATTCACCCCTCCACTTT. Filled out from reference TRBV7-2 and TRBJ1-6, the complete variable domain reads GAGVSQSPSNKVTEKGKDVELRCDPISGHTALYWYRQSLGQGLEFLIYFQGNSAPDKSGLPSDRFSAERTGGSVSTLTIQRTQQEDSAVYLCASSLEGQVLNSPLHFGNGTRLTVT.

V gene TRBV2 combines with J gene TRBJ2-2, with D tentatively TRBD1 (6 bases). V dropped 6 bases and J dropped 0 bases, with 14 bases sitting between them. Per the germline V gene, CDR1 is SNHLY and CDR2 is FYNNEI. This CDR3 has 16 residues. CDR3 sequence: CASRVIGGANTGELFF. The CDR3 DNA is TGTGCCAGCAGGGTTATTGGGGGCGCGAACACCGGGGAGCTGTTTTTT. The full variable domain, in which reference TRBV2 and TRBJ2-2 provide the parts outside the CDR3, is EPEVTQTPSHQVTQMGQEVILRCVPISNHLYFYWYRQILGQKVEFLVSFYNNEISEKSEIFDDQFSVERPDGSNFTLKIRSTKLEDSAMYFCASRVIGGANTGELFFGEGSRLTVL.

This sequence joins TRBV6-5 and TRBJ2-5; 12 positions agree with TRBD2. This CDR3 comprises 17 residues. CDR1 and CDR2 from the germline V gene are MNHEY and SVGAGI. V was pared by 5 bases and J by 4 bases, with 11 bases of the junction left unmatched. This chain's CDR3 is CASSPSSGGAEGETQYF. The CDR3 DNA is TGTGCCAGCAGTCCGTCTAGCGGGGGGGCCGAGGGAGAGACCCAGTACTTC.

In this sample, this clonotype turned up a few times. The chain has TRBV7-2 and TRBJ2-3; 10 positions agree with TRBD2. The CDR3 runs to 20 residues. Germline V lookup: CDR1 SGHTA, CDR2 FQGNSA. The V segment lost 2 bases and the J segment 1 base; nucleotides outside the gene matches: 15. The CDR3 spells CASSLPSQAELAGGTDTQYF. CDR3 DNA sequence: TGTGCCAGCAGCTTACCTAGCCAGGCTGAGCTAGCGGGGGGCACAGATACGCAGTATTTT.

The CDR3 region has the DNA TGTGCCAGCAGTGGGCACAGGAGATCAAACACTGAAGCTTTCTTT. It codes for CASSGHRRSNTEAFF. The rearrangement joins TRBV27 to TRBJ1-1; the D gene is possibly TRBD1 (5 bases). V was pared by 5 bases and J by 2 bases, with 15 bases between. This CDR3 comprises 15 residues. CDR1 MNHEY and CDR2 SMNVEV come from the germline V gene (reference sequence).

Only a few counts were recorded for this clonotype. This sequence joins TRBV29-1 and TRBJ1-5; D call uncertain. This CDR3 is 13 amino acids long. The germline V gene encodes CDR1 SQVTM and CDR2 ANQGSEA. Trimming took 4 bases from V and 6 from J, leaving 13 bases between them. The DNA for the CDR3 is TGCAGCGTTGTGGTGGGCGGAGGTCAGCCCCAGCATTTT. Encoded protein: CSVVVGGGQPQHF.

Ten or more counts support this clonotype. V usage is TRBV4-1 and J usage is TRBJ1-5; perhaps TRBD1 as D (6 bases). The CDR3 covers 15 residues. Trimming removed 1 base at V and 5 bases at J, with 12 bases between. Germline V lookup: CDR1 MGHRA, CDR2 YSYEKL. CDR3 bases: TGCGCCAGCAGCCAAGTTCCGGCAGGGGATCAGCCCCAGCATTTT. It encodes CASSQVPAGDQPQHF.

This clonotype showed up just a few times. The chain uses TRBV3-1 and TRBJ1-5, with D possibly TRBD1 on 6 matching bases. Germline-derived CDR1 and CDR2 are LGHDT and YNNKEL (reference sequence). Trimming pared 0 bases from V and 7 bases from J, leaving 13 bases between. This CDR3 has 15 amino acids. The CDR3 DNA reads as TGTGCCAGCAGCCAAGATCGGGGGCGGTGGCAGCCCCAGCATTTT. Amino acid sequence: CASSQDRGRWQPQHF.

The J gene is TRBJ2-3, the V gene TRBV11-1; 8 bases are shared with TRBD1. With V trimmed by 5 bases and J by 3 bases, 4 bases remained unmatched. CDR3 length: 14 residues. Germline CDR1 is SGHAT and CDR2 is FQDESV (reference sequence). The CDR3 DNA reads TGTGCCAGCAGCGCCAGGACAGGGACAGATACGCAGTATTTT. This sequence encodes CASSARTGTDTQYF.

This clonotype has a handful of counts. The genes are TRBV15 and TRBJ2-7; D might be TRBD2 (7 bases). The germline gives CDR1 LNHNV, CDR2 YYDKDF (reference sequence). Between the trimmed V and J ends, which lost 0 bases and 2 bases, there was a span of 11 bases. The CDR3 is made up of 15 amino acids. CDR3 sequence: CATSRDLRGPYEQYF. The CDR3 DNA reads TGTGCCACCAGCAGAGATTTGCGGGGGCCCTACGAGCAGTACTTC.

The chain is built from TRBV7-2 and TRBJ1-1; 8 bases line up with TRBD1. The trim removed 5 bases at V and 5 bases at J, leaving 7 bases unmatched. The CDR3 extends over 14 amino acids. Per germline, CDR1 SGHTA and CDR2 FQGNSA. CDR3 sequence: CASSPGGARTEAFF. Written as DNA, the CDR3 is TGTGCCAGCAGCCCAGGGGGCGCGCGTACTGAAGCTTTCTTT.

This clonotype was counted many times. The chain is built from TRBV2 and TRBJ2-3; D is possibly TRBD2 (6 bases). The CDR3 runs to 15 residues. Germline assignment: CDR1 SNHLY and CDR2 FYNNEI. Trimming pared 6 bases from V and 2 bases from J, leaving 15 bases between. CDR3 sequence: CASSRYAGSTDTQYF. CDR3 DNA: TGTGCCAGCAGCAGGTACGCGGGATCCACAGATACGCAGTATTTT.

This clonotype was found many times. This sequence joins TRBV5-1 and TRBJ2-1; D not certain. The CDR3 runs to 12 residues. Trimming took off 3 bases at V and 7 bases at J, with 8 bases between the two ends. Per germline, CDR1 SGHRS and CDR2 YFSETQ. The CDR3 region is CASSYQNNEQFF. The DNA for the CDR3 is TGCGCCAGCAGCTACCAGAATAATGAGCAGTTCTTC.

V usage is TRBV3-1 and J usage is TRBJ2-1; D is unresolved. Trimming took off 0 bases at V and 4 bases at J, with 10 bases between the two ends. CDR1 LGHDT and CDR2 YNNKEL come from the germline V gene (reference sequence). This CDR3 region has 15 residues. The CDR3 nucleotides are TGTGCCAGCAGCCAAGACTCCTGGCAATACAATGAGCAGTTCTTC. Translated, it gives CASSQDSWQYNEQFF.

A few counts support this clonotype. V usage is TRBV12-3 or TRBV12-4 and J usage is TRBJ2-5, with 10 positions matching TRBD1. Unmatched junction bases numbered 7, after V lost 6 bases and J lost 6 bases. CDR3 length equals 14 residues. In nucleotides, the CDR3 is TGTGCCAGCAGACCGACAGGGGGCGGGCAGACCCAGTACTTC. The encoded protein is CASRPTGGGQTQYF.

The chain couples TRBV5-1 to TRBJ2-3, with D possibly being TRBD2 (5 bases). Germline lookup yields CDR1 SGHRS and CDR2 YFSETQ. The CDR3 totals 17 residues. V was cut by 3 bases and J by 0 bases, with 17 bases left in between. In DNA, the CDR3 is TGCGCCAGCAGCTCCCTTCAACATGGGAGTAGCACAGATACGCAGTATTTT. Amino acids: CASSSLQHGSSTDTQYF.